This T cell receptor beta chain was captured by sequencing in a study of blood T cell repertoires in COVID-19. Study overall: Samples of COVID-19 (acute and convalescent) were obtained from the United States, Italy and Spain.

Original methodology: Researchers report that nucleated cell counts were estimated from reference gene primer amplification. The table came from immunoSEQ multiplex PCR; TCRdb's copy has only in-frame clones and leaves some out. V and J calls and clone size come straight from that table; D and trimming were deduced from the DNA. Among about 82,000 clones listed, over 70% were seen once. Between the trimmed V and J ends, which lost 0 bases and 3 bases, there was a span of 12 bases. CDR3 size: 15 residues. CDR1 and CDR2 (germline): SEHNR, FQNEAQ (reference sequence). The V call is TRBV7-9, the J call TRBJ2-7; D is possibly TRBD1 (6 bases). Sequenced: peripheral blood. The source of this sequence is a woman in her fifties or sixties with acute or convalescent COVID-19. CDR3 protein: CASSLAGATNYEQYF. The DNA of the CDR3 is TGTGCCAGCAGCTTAGCGGGGGCAACAAACTACGAGCAGTACTTC.